The T cell receptor (beta chain) under discussion was sequenced for a study of blood T cell repertoires in COVID-19. J lost 5 bases, V lost 5 bases, and 10 bases had no gene match. Germline values: CDR1 MGHDK, CDR2 SYGVNS. The CDR3 is 15 residues long. Using immunoSEQ multiplex PCR, the repertoire was profiled, and TCRdb retains in-frame clones only, with some absent. The repertoire has 250,000 to 300,000 clones, 65% to 85% of them found once; the top ten carry more than 3%. The receptor comes from a middle-aged man who had recovered from COVID-19. The chain combines TRBV25-1 with TRBJ2-7; 9 bases map to TRBD1. Sequencing input: PBMCs or T cells enriched from blood (not recorded which). DNA for the CDR3: TGTGCCAGCAGTCCACCCGGGACAGGGACCCACGAGCAGTACTTC. Protein product: CASSPPGTGTHEQYF.